This is a list of T cell receptor beta chains from one sample in a study. TCRdb redid the calling of the 5' RACE reads with MiXCR, one entry per CDR3 protein. The sample contains 7,000 to 9,000 distinct CDR3 sequences, around a quarter of which appear only once. The specimen sequenced was naive CD4+ T cells sorted from a lymph node. These receptors all stem from a female donor with breast cancer. The CDR3 runs from the conserved cysteine through the conserved F or W. D genes are given only for firm matches. Where a row states a size, it is once, few, many or the class of an expanded clone; other rows omit it.

size	D	V	J	DNA	CDR3
many	TRBD1	TRBV5-1	TRBJ1-3	TGCGCCAGCAGCCAAGTACCAACAGGGGCAAACTCTGGAAACACCATATATTTT	CASSQVPTGANSGNTIYF
-	-	TRBV7-2	TRBJ1-1	TGTGCCAGCAGCTCAGAGGGGGGCATGAACACTGAAGCTTTCTTT	CASSSEGGMNTEAFF
few	-	TRBV11-3	TRBJ2-1	TGTGCCAGCAGCTTAGTAGAGGGGTCCTCGTTCTTC	CASSLVEGSSFF
medium-sized	-	TRBV10-3	TRBJ2-7	TGTGCCATCAGTGACGCCGGACAGCGCTACGAGCAGTACTTC	CAISDAGQRYEQYF
many	-	TRBV4-1	TRBJ2-1	TGCGCCAGCAGCCAAGGGACTAGGGGGAGGAATGAGCAGTTCTTC	CASSQGTRGRNEQFF
medium-sized	-	TRBV20-1	TRBJ2-2	TGCAGTGCTAGTCGACCCAGCCGCACCGGGGAGCTGTTTTTT	CSASRPSRTGELFF
many	-	TRBV5-1	TRBJ2-3	TGCGCCAGCAGCTCCCCCACAGATACGCAGTATTTT	CASSSPTDTQYF
-	TRBD2	TRBV6-5	TRBJ2-1	TGTGCCAGCCGGACTAGCGGCTACAATGAGCAGTTCTTC	CASRTSGYNEQFF
-	-	TRBV18	TRBJ2-5	TGTGCCAGCTCACCGACTAGAACGGAGACCCAGTACTTC	CASSPTRTETQYF
many	-	TRBV10-3	TRBJ2-3	TGTGCCATCAGTGAGCGAGGGGGGTTTGGCACAGATACGCAGTATTTT	CAISERGGFGTDTQYF
many	-	TRBV4-3	TRBJ2-7	TGCGCCAGCAGCCAAGATCTTTCAGGCTACGAGCAGTACTTC	CASSQDLSGYEQYF
many	-	TRBV29-1	TRBJ2-1	TGCAGCGTTGAGCAGTATGAGCAGTTCTTC	CSVEQYEQFF
few	-	TRBV12-3/TRBV12-4	TRBJ1-5	TGTGCCAGCAGCTCCCCTCAGGGTGTGGCGTGGAATCAGCCCCAGCATTTT	CASSSPQGVAWNQPQHF
medium-sized	-	TRBV5-1	TRBJ2-3	TGCGCCAGCAGCTCTGGCAGCACAGATACGCAGTATTTT	CASSSGSTDTQYF
-	TRBD1	TRBV5-1	TRBJ2-1	TGCGCCAGCAGCTTGCGGCTGACAGGGAACTCCTACAATGAGCAGTTCTTC	CASSLRLTGNSYNEQFF
-	-	TRBV5-1	TRBJ1-5	TGCGCCAGCAGCTTGGATGGCACAGGCAATCAGCCCCAGCACTTT	CASSLDGTGNQPQHF
few	-	TRBV24-1	TRBJ1-1	TGTGCCACCAGGAGGGATGGTGAAGCTTTCTTT	CATRRDGEAFF